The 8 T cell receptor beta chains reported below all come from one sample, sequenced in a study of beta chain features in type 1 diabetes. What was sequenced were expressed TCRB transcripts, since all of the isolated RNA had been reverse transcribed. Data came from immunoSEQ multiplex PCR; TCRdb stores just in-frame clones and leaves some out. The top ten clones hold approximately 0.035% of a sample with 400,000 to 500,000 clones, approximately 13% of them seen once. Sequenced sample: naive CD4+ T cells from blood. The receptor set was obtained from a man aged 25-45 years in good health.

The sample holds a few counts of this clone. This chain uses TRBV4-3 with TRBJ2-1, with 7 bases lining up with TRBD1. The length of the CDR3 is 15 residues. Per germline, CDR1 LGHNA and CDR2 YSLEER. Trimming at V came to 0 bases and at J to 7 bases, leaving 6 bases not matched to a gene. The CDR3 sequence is CASSQEGGGPNEQFF. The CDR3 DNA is TGCGCCAGCAGCCAAGAAGGGGGCGGGCCGAATGAGCAGTTCTTC.

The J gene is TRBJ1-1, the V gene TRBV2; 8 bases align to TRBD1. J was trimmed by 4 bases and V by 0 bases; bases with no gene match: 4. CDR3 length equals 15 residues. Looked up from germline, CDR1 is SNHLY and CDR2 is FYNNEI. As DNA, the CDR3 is TGTGCCAGCAGTGAAGCGGGACAGGCGTTCACTGAAGCTTTCTTT. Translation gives CASSEAGQAFTEAFF.

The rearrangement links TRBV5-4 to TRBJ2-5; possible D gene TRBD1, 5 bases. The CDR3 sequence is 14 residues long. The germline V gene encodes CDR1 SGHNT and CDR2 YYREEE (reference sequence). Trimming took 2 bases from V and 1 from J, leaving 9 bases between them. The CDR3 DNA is TGTGCCAGCAGCTTCCCCAGGGCCCAAGAGACCCAGTACTTC. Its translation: CASSFPRAQETQYF.

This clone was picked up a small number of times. The CDR3 region has the DNA TGTGCCAGCAGCCGGGAGGGACAGGAAGCTTTCTTT. Residues: CASSREGQEAFF. The chain uses TRBV4-2 and TRBJ1-1, with 7 positions matching TRBD1. Germline loops: CDR1 LGHNA, CDR2 YNFKEQ. This CDR3 contains 12 residues. The J segment lost 8 bases and the V segment lost 4 bases, leaving 4 bases of the junction unmatched.

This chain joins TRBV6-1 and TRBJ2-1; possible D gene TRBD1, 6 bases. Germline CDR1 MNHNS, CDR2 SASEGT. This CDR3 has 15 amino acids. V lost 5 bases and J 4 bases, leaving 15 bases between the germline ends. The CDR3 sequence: CASSRGTSTYNEQFF. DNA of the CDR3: TGTGCCAGCAGTAGGGGGACCTCTACTTACAATGAGCAGTTCTTC.

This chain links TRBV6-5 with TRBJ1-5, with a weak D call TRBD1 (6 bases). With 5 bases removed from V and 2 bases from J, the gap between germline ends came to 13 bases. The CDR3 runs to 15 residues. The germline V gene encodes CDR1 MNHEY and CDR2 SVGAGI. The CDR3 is CASSPPGHRNQPQHF. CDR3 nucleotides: TGTGCCAGCAGTCCACCGGGACACCGCAATCAGCCCCAGCATTTT.

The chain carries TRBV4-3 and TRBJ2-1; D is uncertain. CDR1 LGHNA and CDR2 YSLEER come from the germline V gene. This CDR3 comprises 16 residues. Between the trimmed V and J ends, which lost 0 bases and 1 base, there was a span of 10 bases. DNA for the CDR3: TGCGCCAGCAGCCAAGATTGGGCGAAGTCCTACAATGAGCAGTTCTTC. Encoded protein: CASSQDWAKSYNEQFF.

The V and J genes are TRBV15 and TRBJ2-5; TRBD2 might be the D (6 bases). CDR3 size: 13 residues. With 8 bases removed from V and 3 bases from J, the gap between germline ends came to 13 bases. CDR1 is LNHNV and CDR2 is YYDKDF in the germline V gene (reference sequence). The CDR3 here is CATGVRTKETQYF. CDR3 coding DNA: TGTGCCACCGGAGTTAGGACTAAAGAGACCCAGTACTTC.